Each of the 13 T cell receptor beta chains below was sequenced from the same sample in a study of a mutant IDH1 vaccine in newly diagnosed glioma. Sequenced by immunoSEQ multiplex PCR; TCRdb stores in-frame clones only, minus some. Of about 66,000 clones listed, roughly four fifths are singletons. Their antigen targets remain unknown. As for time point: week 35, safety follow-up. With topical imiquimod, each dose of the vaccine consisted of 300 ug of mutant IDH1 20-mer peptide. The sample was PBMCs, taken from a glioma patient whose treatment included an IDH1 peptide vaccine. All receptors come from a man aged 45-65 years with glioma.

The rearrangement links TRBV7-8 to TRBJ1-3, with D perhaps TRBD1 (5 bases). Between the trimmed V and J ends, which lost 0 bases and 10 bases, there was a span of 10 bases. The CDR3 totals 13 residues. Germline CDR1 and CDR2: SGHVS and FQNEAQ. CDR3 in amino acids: CASSLAQGLTIYF. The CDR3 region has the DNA TGTGCCAGCAGCTTAGCGCAGGGTCTAACCATATATTTT.

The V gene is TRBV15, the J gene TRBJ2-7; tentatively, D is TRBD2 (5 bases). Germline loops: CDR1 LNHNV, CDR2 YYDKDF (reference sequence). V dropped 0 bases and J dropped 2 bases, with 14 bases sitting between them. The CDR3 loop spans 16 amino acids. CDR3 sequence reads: CATSRERRSSAYEQYF. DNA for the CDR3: TGTGCCACCAGCAGAGAAAGGAGGAGTAGTGCCTACGAGCAGTACTTC. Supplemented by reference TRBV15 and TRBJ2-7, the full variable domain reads DAMVIQNPRYQVTQFGKPVTLSCSQTLNHNVMYWYQQKSSQAPKLLFHYYDKDFNNEADTPDNFQSRRPNTSFCFLDIRSPGLGDTAMYLCATSRERRSSAYEQYFGPGTRLTVT.

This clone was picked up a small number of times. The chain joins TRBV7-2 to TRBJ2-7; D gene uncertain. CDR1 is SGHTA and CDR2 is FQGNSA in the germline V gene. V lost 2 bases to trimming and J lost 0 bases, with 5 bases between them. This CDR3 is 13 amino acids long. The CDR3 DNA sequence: TGTGCCAGCAGCTTAACGTACTCCTACGAGCAGTACTTC. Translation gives CASSLTYSYEQYF.

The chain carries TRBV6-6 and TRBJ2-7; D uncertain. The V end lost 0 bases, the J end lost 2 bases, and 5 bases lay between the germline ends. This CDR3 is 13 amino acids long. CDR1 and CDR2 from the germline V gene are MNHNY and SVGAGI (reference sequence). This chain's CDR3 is CASSYSGTYEQYF. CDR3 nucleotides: TGTGCCAGCAGTTACTCGGGCACCTACGAGCAGTACTTC.

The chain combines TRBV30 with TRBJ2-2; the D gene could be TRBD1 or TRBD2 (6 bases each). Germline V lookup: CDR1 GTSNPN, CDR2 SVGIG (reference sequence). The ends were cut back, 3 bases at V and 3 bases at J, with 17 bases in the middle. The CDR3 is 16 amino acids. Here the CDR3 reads CAWRKKGGRDTGELFF. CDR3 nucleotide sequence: TGTGCCTGGAGGAAGAAGGGGGGTAGGGACACCGGGGAGCTGTTTTTT.

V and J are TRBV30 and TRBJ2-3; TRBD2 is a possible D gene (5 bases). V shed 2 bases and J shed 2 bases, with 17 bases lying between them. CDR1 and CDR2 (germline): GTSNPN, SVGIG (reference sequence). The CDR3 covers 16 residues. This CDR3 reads CAWSLYLAPSTDTQYF. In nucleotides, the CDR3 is TGTGCCTGGAGTCTTTACCTAGCTCCGTCCACAGATACGCAGTATTTT.

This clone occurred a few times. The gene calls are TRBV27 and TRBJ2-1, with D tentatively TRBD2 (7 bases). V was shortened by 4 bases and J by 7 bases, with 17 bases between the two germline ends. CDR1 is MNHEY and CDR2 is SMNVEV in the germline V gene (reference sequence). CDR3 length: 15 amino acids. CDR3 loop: CASSSPGEGENEQFF. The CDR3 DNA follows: TGTGCCAGCAGTTCCCCGGGGGAGGGGGAAAATGAGCAGTTCTTC.

CDR3 residues: CASRGLQTTGELFF. The DNA for the CDR3 is TGCGCCTCTAGGGGGCTTCAGACCACCGGGGAGCTGTTTTTT. This chain uses TRBV5-1 with TRBJ2-2; 7 nucleotides align to TRBD1. There are 14 residues in the CDR3. V was pared by 10 bases and J by 4 bases, with 10 bases of the junction left unmatched. Germline V gene lookup returns CDR1 SGHRS and CDR2 YFSETQ.

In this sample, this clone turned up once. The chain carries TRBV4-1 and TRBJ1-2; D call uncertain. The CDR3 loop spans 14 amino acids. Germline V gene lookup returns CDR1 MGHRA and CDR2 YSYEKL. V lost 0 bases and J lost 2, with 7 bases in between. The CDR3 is CASSQDGENYGYTF. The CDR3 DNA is TGCGCCAGCAGCCAAGACGGGGAAAACTATGGCTACACCTTC.

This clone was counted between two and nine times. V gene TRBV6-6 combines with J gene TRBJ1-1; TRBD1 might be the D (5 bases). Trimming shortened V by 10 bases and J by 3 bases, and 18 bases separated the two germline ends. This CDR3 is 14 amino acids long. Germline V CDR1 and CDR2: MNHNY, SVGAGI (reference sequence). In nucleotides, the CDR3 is TGTGCCACTAAGGGGACCAATCGGGACACTGAAGCTTTCTTT. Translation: CATKGTNRDTEAFF.

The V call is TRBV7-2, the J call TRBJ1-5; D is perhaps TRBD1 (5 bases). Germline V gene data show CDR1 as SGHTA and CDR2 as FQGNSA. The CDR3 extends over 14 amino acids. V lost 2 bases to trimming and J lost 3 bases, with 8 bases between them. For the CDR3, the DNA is TGTGCCAGCAGCTTATTACAGGACAATCAGCCCCAGCATTTT. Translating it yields CASSLLQDNQPQHF. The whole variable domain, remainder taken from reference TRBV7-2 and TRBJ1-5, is GAGVSQSPSNKVTEKGKDVELRCDPISGHTALYWYRQSLGQGLEFLIYFQGNSAPDKSGLPSDRFSAERTGGSVSTLTIQRTQQEDSAVYLCASSLLQDNQPQHFGDGTRLSIL.

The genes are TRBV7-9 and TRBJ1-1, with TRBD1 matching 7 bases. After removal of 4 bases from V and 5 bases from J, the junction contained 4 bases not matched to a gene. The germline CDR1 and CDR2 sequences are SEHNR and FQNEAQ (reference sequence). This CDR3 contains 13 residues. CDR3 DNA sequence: TGTGCCAGCAGCTCACAGGGGTGGACTGAAGCTTTCTTT. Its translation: CASSSQGWTEAFF.

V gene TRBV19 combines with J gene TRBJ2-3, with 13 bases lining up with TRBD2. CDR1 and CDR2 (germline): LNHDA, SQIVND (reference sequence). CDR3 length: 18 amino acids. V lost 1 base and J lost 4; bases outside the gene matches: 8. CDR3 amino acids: CASSIGTSGGAVADTQYF. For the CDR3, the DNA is TGTGCCAGTAGTATAGGTACTAGCGGGGGGGCTGTGGCAGATACGCAGTATTTT.